Listed below are T cell receptor beta chains from one sample, sequenced in a study of cytomegalovirus exposure and HLA in healthy donors. Profiled with immunoSEQ multiplex PCR; TCRdb holds only in-frame clones, not every one. This sample carries about 130,000 clones, approximately 83% of them seen once, and the ten largest clones take roughly 3%. Sequencing was carried out using PBMCs. The receptors here all came from a man in his forties in good health and CMV-seronegative. Each CDR3 is given with its conserved first and last residue. Fields, in order: D gene, J gene, V gene, clone size, CDR3 protein, CDR3 DNA. A D gene is named only where the DNA matches it firmly. Some rows mark clone size as missing; the rest say once, few, many or name a class of expanded clone.

d_call: TRBD2
j_call: TRBJ2-1
v_call: TRBV7-2
clone_size: -
cdr3_aa: CASSLAGRGSYNEQFF
cdr3_nt: TGTGCCAGCAGCTTAGCGGGGCGGGGGTCCTACAATGAGCAGTTCTTC

d_call: -
j_call: TRBJ1-1
v_call: TRBV5-6
clone_size: -
cdr3_aa: CASSLGMGRTEAFF
cdr3_nt: TGTGCCAGCAGCTTGGGAATGGGGCGCACTGAAGCTTTCTTT

d_call: TRBD1
j_call: TRBJ1-5
v_call: TRBV7-9
clone_size: -
cdr3_aa: CASSKGTGGEQPQHF
cdr3_nt: TGTGCCAGCAGCAAAGGAACAGGGGGAGAACAGCCCCAGCATTTT

d_call: -
j_call: TRBJ2-5
v_call: TRBV7-9
clone_size: -
cdr3_aa: CASSSYRTETQYF
cdr3_nt: TGTGCCAGCAGCTCGTACAGGACGGAGACCCAGTACTTC

d_call: -
j_call: TRBJ2-7
v_call: TRBV30
clone_size: -
cdr3_aa: CAWRQEQVASYEQYF
cdr3_nt: TGTGCCTGGAGGCAGGAACAGGTGGCGTCCTACGAGCAGTACTTC

d_call: TRBD1
j_call: TRBJ2-7
v_call: TRBV11-2
clone_size: -
cdr3_aa: CASSPGTGAYEQYF
cdr3_nt: TGTGCCAGCAGCCCCGGGACAGGGGCCTACGAGCAGTACTTC

d_call: -
j_call: TRBJ2-5
v_call: TRBV9
clone_size: -
cdr3_aa: CASSANQGPQETQYF
cdr3_nt: TGTGCCAGCAGCGCAAATCAGGGTCCCCAAGAGACCCAGTACTTC

d_call: -
j_call: TRBJ1-1
v_call: TRBV30
clone_size: -
cdr3_aa: CARGWGTEAFF
cdr3_nt: TGTGCCAGGGGTTGGGGCACTGAAGCTTTCTTT

d_call: -
j_call: TRBJ2-3
v_call: TRBV6-6
clone_size: -
cdr3_aa: CASSQGTQYF
cdr3_nt: TGTGCCAGCAGCCAGGGTACGCAGTATTTT

d_call: TRBD2
j_call: TRBJ2-5
v_call: TRBV2
clone_size: -
cdr3_aa: CASTPGLAGGETQYF
cdr3_nt: TGTGCCAGCACGCCGGGGCTAGCGGGGGGAGAGACCCAGTACTTC

d_call: TRBD1
j_call: TRBJ1-5
v_call: TRBV6-1
clone_size: -
cdr3_aa: CASSVTGTGGLNQPQHF
cdr3_nt: TGTGCCAGCAGTGTAACCGGGACAGGGGGTCTCAATCAGCCCCAGCATTTT

d_call: TRBD2
j_call: TRBJ2-2
v_call: TRBV10-3
clone_size: once
cdr3_aa: CATHSGGATGELFF
cdr3_nt: TGTGCCACCCATAGCGGGGGGGCCACCGGGGAGCTGTTTTTT

d_call: -
j_call: TRBJ2-3
v_call: TRBV28
clone_size: once
cdr3_aa: CASSLLSGSTDTQYF
cdr3_nt: TGTGCCAGCAGTTTATTGTCCGGGAGCACAGATACGCAGTATTTT

d_call: TRBD1
j_call: TRBJ1-2
v_call: TRBV30
clone_size: -
cdr3_aa: CAWSLGQGIGYGYTF
cdr3_nt: TGTGCCTGGAGTTTGGGACAGGGGATCGGCTATGGCTACACCTTC

d_call: -
j_call: TRBJ2-2
v_call: TRBV4-3
clone_size: once
cdr3_aa: CASSQARDSVNTGELFF
cdr3_nt: TGCGCCAGCAGCCAAGCCCGGGACTCGGTGAACACCGGGGAGCTGTTTTTT

d_call: -
j_call: TRBJ1-5
v_call: TRBV5-6
clone_size: -
cdr3_aa: CASSLRGPRDQPQHF
cdr3_nt: TGTGCCAGCAGCTTGAGGGGTCCCAGGGATCAGCCCCAGCATTTT

d_call: TRBD1
j_call: TRBJ1-5
v_call: TRBV18
clone_size: -
cdr3_aa: CASSPGDRDQPQHF
cdr3_nt: TGTGCCAGCTCACCAGGGGACAGGGACCAGCCCCAGCATTTT

d_call: -
j_call: TRBJ1-2
v_call: TRBV19
clone_size: few
cdr3_aa: CASSGRENGYGYTF
cdr3_nt: TGTGCCAGTAGCGGTAGAGAGAATGGCTATGGCTACACCTTC

d_call: -
j_call: TRBJ2-3
v_call: TRBV9
clone_size: -
cdr3_aa: CASRKNGVADTQYF
cdr3_nt: TGTGCCAGCAGAAAAAACGGGGTCGCAGATACGCAGTATTTT

d_call: TRBD2
j_call: TRBJ2-1
v_call: TRBV7-2
clone_size: few
cdr3_aa: CASSPLAGLSTYEQFF
cdr3_nt: TGTGCCAGCAGCCCCCTAGCGGGGCTTTCTACCTATGAGCAGTTCTTC